This T cell receptor beta chain was documented in a study of T cell responses to AZD1222 COVID-19 vaccine. Whole-study results and caveats: Compared with day 0, the breadth and depth of the Spike-specific TCR repertoire rose significantly after two doses of AZD1222.

Germline V gene lookup returns CDR1 KGHDR and CDR2 SFDVKD. The CDR3 runs 17 residues. V shed 7 bases, J shed 5 bases, and the junction held 12 bases outside the gene matches. A word on this clone: Its antigen is as yet unknown.

Only in-frame clones appear in the TCRdb table, and some are missing; sequencing was by immunoSEQ multiplex PCR. The sample has 100,000 to 150,000 clones; more than 70% are singletons. J is TRBJ2-7 and V is TRBV24-1; 14 bases fit TRBD2. Sequenced material: peripheral blood, taken 28 days after the second AZD1222 dose. This clonotype was obtained from an adult who received the AZD1222 COVID-19 vaccine. The CDR3 sequence: CATSPNPGTSGSNEQYF. The CDR3 nucleotides are TGTGCCACCAGCCCTAACCCCGGGACTAGCGGGAGTAACGAGCAGTACTTC.